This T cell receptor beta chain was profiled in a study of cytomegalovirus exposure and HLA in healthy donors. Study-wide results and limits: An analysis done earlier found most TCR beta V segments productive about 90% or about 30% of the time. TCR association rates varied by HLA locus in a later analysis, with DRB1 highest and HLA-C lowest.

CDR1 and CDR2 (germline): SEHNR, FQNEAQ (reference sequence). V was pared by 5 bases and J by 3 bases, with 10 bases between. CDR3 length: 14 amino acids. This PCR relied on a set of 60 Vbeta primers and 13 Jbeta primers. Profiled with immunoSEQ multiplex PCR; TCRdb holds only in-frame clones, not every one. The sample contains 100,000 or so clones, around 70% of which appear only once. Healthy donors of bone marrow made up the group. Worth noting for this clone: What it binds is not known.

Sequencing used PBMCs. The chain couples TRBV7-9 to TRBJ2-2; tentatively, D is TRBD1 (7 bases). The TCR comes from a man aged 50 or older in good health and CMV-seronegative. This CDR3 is CASSPRGDTGELFF. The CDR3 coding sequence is TGTGCCAGCAGCCCCAGGGGGGACACCGGGGAGCTGTTTTTT.